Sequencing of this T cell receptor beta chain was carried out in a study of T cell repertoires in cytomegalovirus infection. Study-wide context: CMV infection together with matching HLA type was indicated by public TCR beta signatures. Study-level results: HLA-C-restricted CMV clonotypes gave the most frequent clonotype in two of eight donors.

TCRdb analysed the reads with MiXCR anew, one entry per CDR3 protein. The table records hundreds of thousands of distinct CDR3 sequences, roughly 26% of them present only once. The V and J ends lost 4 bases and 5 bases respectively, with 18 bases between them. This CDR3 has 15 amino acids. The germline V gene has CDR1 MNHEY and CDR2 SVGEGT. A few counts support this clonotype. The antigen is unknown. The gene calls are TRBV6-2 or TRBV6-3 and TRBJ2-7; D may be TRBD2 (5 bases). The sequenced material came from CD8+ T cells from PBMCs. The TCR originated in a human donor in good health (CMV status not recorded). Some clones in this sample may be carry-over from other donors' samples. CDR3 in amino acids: CASSSLKSEGDEQYF. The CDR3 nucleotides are TGTGCCAGCAGTTCCCTAAAATCAGAGGGCGACGAGCAGTACTTC.